Listed here are 30 T cell receptor beta chains from one sample, sequenced in a study of OX40 agonist ivuxolimab in advanced cancers. Libraries came from the immunoSEQ multiplex PCR assay. TCRdb retrieved this table from immuneACCESS and kept in-frame rearrangements only. Not all clones are present; in checked studies, unresolved V genes account for under half, and no reason is known for the remainder. The sample yields about 80,000 clones; around 89% were counted once. Around 0.45% of the sample is in the top ten clones. Source: CD4+ or CD8+ T cells sorted from blood, taken in a trial of the OX40 agonist ivuxolimab. The source is an adult with an advanced solid tumor such as melanoma, head and neck, liver or kidney cancer.

This chain uses TRBV28 with TRBJ2-6; possibly TRBD1 or TRBD2 for D (5 bases each). The CDR3 sequence is 14 residues long. CDR1 and CDR2 (germline): MDHEN, SYDVKM. Trimming removed 5 bases at V and 4 bases at J, with 9 bases between. DNA of the CDR3: TGTGCCAGCAGTGAGGGGACCGGGGCCAACGTCCTGACTTTC. Translating gives CASSEGTGANVLTF.

The chain employs TRBV7-9 and TRBJ1-2; D gene unclear. This CDR3 region has 15 residues. CDR1 is SEHNR and CDR2 is FQNEAQ in the germline V gene (reference sequence). The ends were cut back, 1 base at V and 6 bases at J, with 15 bases in the middle. In nucleotides, the CDR3 is TGTGCCAGCAGCTTAGTATACCCCCCGGACGATGGCTACACCTTC. Amino acid sequence: CASSLVYPPDDGYTF.

A single count supports this clone. In DNA form, the CDR3 reads TGTGCCAGCAGTGAATTTCAACAGGTTGCAGCTTTCTTT. Residues: CASSEFQQVAAFF. J is TRBJ1-1 and V is TRBV6-1; maybe TRBD1 (5 bases). The ends were cut back, 2 bases at V and 10 bases at J, with 14 bases in the middle. The CDR3 contains 13 residues. The germline V gene encodes CDR1 MNHNS and CDR2 SASEGT.

The chain links TRBV2 to TRBJ2-7; the D gene is possibly TRBD1 (6 bases). The germline CDR1 and CDR2 sequences are SNHLY and FYNNEI. The CDR3 extends over 12 amino acids. V gave up 4 bases and J gave up 3 bases, with 7 bases separating them. The CDR3 loop reads CASSVQGYEQYF. CDR3 in DNA: TGTGCCAGCAGTGTACAGGGCTACGAGCAGTACTTC.

This clone was counted a few times. The chain joins TRBV9 to TRBJ2-7; 7 bases line up with TRBD1. V was clipped by 0 bases and J by 2 bases; unmatched bases: 5. This CDR3 contains 15 residues. Germline V gene lookup returns CDR1 SGDLS and CDR2 YYNGEE. The DNA of the CDR3 is TGTGCCAGCAGCGTAGCGGGGACAGTGGCCTACGAGCAGTACTTC. It translates to CASSVAGTVAYEQYF.

The CDR3 here is CASSRSGGYEQYF. CDR3 DNA: TGTGCCAGTAGTAGGAGTGGGGGGTACGAGCAGTACTTC. The V gene is TRBV19, the J gene TRBJ2-7, with D perhaps TRBD2 (6 bases). Trimming stripped 4 bases from V and 4 bases from J, with 11 bases between. Germline V lookup: CDR1 LNHDA, CDR2 SQIVND (reference sequence). CDR3 length equals 13 residues.

V is TRBV14 and J is TRBJ2-7, with D uncertain. Trimming stripped 3 bases from V and 1 base from J, with 13 bases between. This CDR3 is built from 15 residues. CDR1 is SGHDN, CDR2 FVKESK, per germline. The CDR3 here is CASSQDFTDSYEQYF. CDR3 DNA sequence: TGTGCCAGCAGCCAGGATTTTACTGATTCCTACGAGCAGTACTTC.

This clone appeared once. The chain employs TRBV6-1 and TRBJ1-1; D may be TRBD1 (5 bases). V dropped 6 bases and J dropped 11 bases, with 13 bases sitting between them. The CDR3 has 11 residues. CDR1 is MNHNS and CDR2 is SASEGT in the germline V gene. CDR3 sequence (DNA): TGTGCCAGCAGGGGGGATACACGGGCTTTCTTT. Translation: CASRGDTRAFF.

The rearrangement uses TRBV7-2 and TRBJ2-1, with D perhaps assigned TRBD1 or TRBD2 (6 bases each). Germline CDR1 is SGHTA and CDR2 is FQGNSA. V lost 1 base and J 4 bases, leaving 11 bases between the germline ends. This CDR3 has 15 residues. CDR3 bases: TGTGCCAGCAGCTTAGGGGGGGCGAGGTACAATGAGCAGTTCTTC. This translates into CASSLGGARYNEQFF.

The chain carries TRBV5-6 and TRBJ2-3; D may be TRBD2 (5 bases). V lost 0 bases and J lost 6, with 17 bases in between. The length of the CDR3 is 16 residues. Germline values: CDR1 SGHDT, CDR2 YYEEEE. The CDR3 DNA reads as TGTGCCAGCAGCTTGGCCCGGGCGCCGAGAGGGGATACGCAGTATTTT. Translating it yields CASSLARAPRGDTQYF.

The chain couples TRBV6-4 to TRBJ1-1; tentatively, D is TRBD1 (5 bases). This CDR3 spans 13 amino acids. In germline, CDR1 is MRHNA, CDR2 SNTAGT. The V gene lost 4 bases and the J gene lost 11 bases, with 17 bases spanning the gap. The CDR3 is CASSASAGGRAFF. The DNA of the CDR3 is TGTGCCAGCAGTGCCTCGGCGGGGGGTAGGGCTTTCTTT.

The chain employs TRBV5-1 and TRBJ1-1; D might be TRBD1 (6 bases). The CDR3 runs 14 residues. In germline, CDR1 is SGHRS, CDR2 YFSETQ. Trimming left V 2 bases short and J 1 base short, with 9 bases between. The CDR3 region has the DNA TGCGCCAGCAGCTTACAGGGCTGGAACACTGAAGCTTTCTTT. Amino acid sequence: CASSLQGWNTEAFF.

The chain links TRBV4-1 to TRBJ2-1; 7 nucleotides align to TRBD1. The CDR3 is 17 amino acids. Germline trimming cut 3 bases from V and 3 bases from J; bases unmatched to any gene: 11. The germline gives CDR1 MGHRA, CDR2 YSYEKL. The CDR3, as DNA: TGCGCCAGCAGCCAGCATGAATTCCGGGACAGCTACAATGAGCAGTTCTTC. Translated: CASSQHEFRDSYNEQFF.

The chain recombines TRBV18 with TRBJ2-1; D ambiguous. Trimming took off 1 base at V and 5 bases at J, with 9 bases between the two ends. The CDR3 runs to 14 residues. Germline V gene lookup returns CDR1 KGHSH and CDR2 LQKENI. CDR3 in amino acids: CASSPRVGHNEQFF. CDR3 DNA: TGTGCCAGCTCACCACGGGTCGGCCACAATGAGCAGTTCTTC.

The CDR3, as DNA: TGCGCCAGCAGCCAAGAAGAGGGGTCTGAAGCTTTCTTT. Its translation: CASSQEEGSEAFF. The V gene is TRBV4-3, the J gene TRBJ1-1, with D perhaps matching TRBD1 (5 bases). The V gene's germline CDR1 is LGHNA and CDR2 YSLEER. This CDR3 has 13 residues. V dropped 0 bases and J dropped 6 bases, with 8 bases sitting between them.

J is TRBJ2-7 and V is TRBV6-1; D may be TRBD1 or TRBD2 (5 bases each). The CDR3 is 12 residues long. V was trimmed by 4 bases and J by 6 bases, leaving 10 bases between them. Germline CDR1 and CDR2: MNHNS and SASEGT. CDR3 amino acids: CASSVVGTEQYF. CDR3 bases: TGTGCCAGCAGTGTAGTGGGGACCGAGCAGTACTTC.

The chain couples TRBV7-2 to TRBJ2-3; D is uncertain. Trimming removed 1 base from V and 0 bases from J, with 8 bases in between. The CDR3 covers 15 residues. Germline V gives CDR1 SGHTA, CDR2 FQGNSA. CDR3 coding DNA: TGTGCCAGCAGCTTAGGAACGCCTAGCACAGATACGCAGTATTTT. It codes for CASSLGTPSTDTQYF.

J is TRBJ2-2 and V is TRBV5-4, with 10 bases matching TRBD1. The junction had 0 bases not matched to a gene; V was cut back by 0 bases and J by 4 bases. The CDR3 runs 15 residues. CDR1 is SGHNT, CDR2 YYREEE, per germline (reference sequence). The CDR3 protein is CASSLGTGGTGELFF. As DNA, the CDR3 is TGTGCCAGCAGCTTGGGGACAGGGGGCACCGGGGAGCTGTTTTTT.

Remarks on this clone: The same CDR3 is also encoded by other DNA sequences in this sample. The rearrangement joins TRBV9 to TRBJ1-3; D might be TRBD1 (6 bases). V was clipped by 1 base and J by 4 bases, with 9 bases between them. Germline lookup yields CDR1 SGDLS and CDR2 YYNGEE. This CDR3 has 14 residues. CDR3 sequence reads: CASSVLDSGNTIYF. The CDR3 region has the DNA TGTGCCAGCAGCGTATTGGACAGCGGAAACACCATATATTTT.

The J gene is TRBJ1-6, the V gene TRBV5-5; D unresolved. Deletions cut 3 bases from V and 3 bases from J, with 16 bases between. Germline CDR1 is SGHKS and CDR2 is YYEKEE (reference sequence). The CDR3 length is 17 residues. CDR3 region: CASSSIPTVVYNSPLHF. DNA for the CDR3: TGTGCCAGCAGCTCAATACCTACTGTGGTCTATAATTCACCCCTCCACTTT. Variable domain in full (rest from reference TRBV5-5 and TRBJ1-6): DAGVTQSPTHLIKTRGQQVTLRCSPISGHKSVSWYQQVLGQGPQFIFQYYEKEERGRGNFPDRFSARQFPNYSSELNVNALLLGDSALYLCASSSIPTVVYNSPLHFGNGTRLTVT.

The chain recombines TRBV27 with TRBJ1-2; D gene unclear. The CDR3 covers 13 residues. Germline V gene sequence: CDR1 MNHEY, CDR2 SMNVEV (reference sequence). V was clipped by 4 bases and J by 5 bases, with 11 bases between them. DNA for the CDR3: TGTGCCAGCAGTTCCCGACGAGGTTATGGCTACACCTTC. Its translation: CASSSRRGYGYTF.

The count of this clone is one. This rearrangement joins TRBV6-6 to TRBJ1-2, with D unresolved. Trimming stripped 5 bases from V and 4 bases from J, with 11 bases between. Germline V gene data show CDR1 as MNHNY and CDR2 as SVGAGI (reference sequence). The CDR3 covers 13 residues. The CDR3 here is CASSGRKTYGYTF. The CDR3, as DNA: TGTGCCAGCAGTGGGAGAAAGACCTATGGCTACACCTTC.

The chain couples TRBV6-5 to TRBJ2-5, with D perhaps given as TRBD1 or TRBD2 (6 bases each). The V gene lost 6 bases and the J gene lost 5 bases, with 10 bases spanning the gap. The CDR3 extends over 12 amino acids. Germline CDR1 and CDR2: MNHEY and SVGAGI. This CDR3 reads CASSRGRETQYF. DNA for the CDR3: TGTGCCAGCAGCCGGGGGCGGGAGACCCAGTACTTC.

This chain links TRBV7-3 with TRBJ2-1; the D is unclear. Germline CDR1 is SGHTA and CDR2 is FQGTGA. The CDR3 has 15 residues. Between the trimmed V and J ends, which lost 5 bases and 0 bases, there was a span of 11 bases. The DNA of the CDR3 is TGTGCCAGCAGCCCGAGGCGCCTCTCCTACAATGAGCAGTTCTTC. Protein product: CASSPRRLSYNEQFF.

The genes are TRBV5-1 and TRBJ1-1; TRBD1 is a possible D gene (5 bases). The CDR3 consists of 15 residues. Germline CDR1 reads SGHRS; CDR2 reads YFSETQ. The ends were cut back, 1 base at V and 1 base at J, with 11 bases in the middle. CDR3 DNA sequence: TGCGCCAGCAGCTTGCTCGGGGGTAGGAACACTGAAGCTTTCTTT. It is translated as CASSLLGGRNTEAFF. Looking up the rest from reference TRBV5-1 and TRBJ1-1 gives the full variable domain: KAGVTQTPRYLIKTRGQQVTLSCSPISGHRSVSWYQQTPGQGLQFLFEYFSETQRNKGNFPGRFSGRQFSNSRSEMNVSTLELGDSALYLCASSLLGGRNTEAFFGQGTRLTVV.

This chain uses TRBV6-5 with TRBJ1-5; the D is unclear. The CDR3 is 13 residues long. CDR1 and CDR2 from the germline V gene are MNHEY and SVGAGI. V gave up 6 bases and J gave up 7 bases, with 13 bases separating them. CDR3 loop: CASSPGRNQPQHF. The CDR3 nucleotides read TGTGCCAGCAGCCCTGGGCGGAACCAGCCCCAGCATTTT.

The chain couples TRBV5-1 to TRBJ1-3; tentatively, D is TRBD1 (5 bases). The germline V gene encodes CDR1 SGHRS and CDR2 YFSETQ. The CDR3 is 16 amino acids. V was clipped by 5 bases and J by 0 bases, with 15 bases between them. CDR3 in amino acids: CASRRDGTNSGNTIYF. CDR3 bases: TGCGCCAGCAGAAGGGACGGCACTAACTCTGGAAACACCATATATTTT.

Regarding this clone: At one of its ends the junction is not consistent with the germline gene, which may arise from a read error. The chain recombines TRBV25-1 with TRBJ1-4; D is uncertain. Germline V gives CDR1 MGHDK, CDR2 SYGVNS. The CDR3 length is 15 residues. CDR3 nucleotide sequence: TGTACCAGCAGTGAATCGGGCAAGATCGACGAAAAACTGTTTTTT. This codes for CTSSESGKIDEKLFF.

The chain uses TRBV9 and TRBJ2-2, with 8 positions matching TRBD2. The CDR3 sequence is 18 residues long. J gave up 3 bases and V 2 bases, and 12 bases lay outside the gene matches. Germline CDR1 reads SGDLS; CDR2 reads YYNGEE. CDR3 residues: CASSVGDPGLGDTGELFF. The CDR3 nucleotides read TGTGCCAGCAGCGTTGGAGACCCGGGACTAGGTGACACCGGGGAGCTGTTTTTT.

This sequence joins TRBV4-1 and TRBJ1-2; 9 positions match TRBD1. This CDR3 comprises 15 residues. The germline V gene encodes CDR1 MGHRA and CDR2 YSYEKL. With V trimmed by 5 bases and J by 4 bases, 8 bases remained unmatched. The CDR3 DNA reads TGCGCCAGCAGCGAAAAGGGACAGGGAGCCTATGGCTACACCTTC. Translation: CASSEKGQGAYGYTF.